This T cell receptor beta chain was sequenced during a study of blood T cell repertoires in COVID-19 (dated by TCRdb to about 2020). Notes on the research overall: Collaborator samples came from the United States, Italy and Spain and covered acute and convalescent phases of COVID-19. Nearly every sample came with metadata listing a de-identified subject ID, COVID-19 status, age in years and sex. The material from the prospective study consisted of cDNA or gDNA derived from T cells, B-cell-depleted T cells, or PBMCs. The repertoires were made available in a free public database intended to serve as a resource for research on the immune response to SARS-CoV-2. Samples were obtained from the ongoing ImmuneRACE study (first 160 participants) and from 950 to 1,500 subjects provided by 6 global collaborators. Where available, HLA class I and class II types were taken from metadata supplied by the sample provider and were not determined by assay-based typing. Deeply sampled blood TCRbeta repertoires from subjects exposed to, actively infected with, or recovered from COVID-19 were included in the dataset. The investigation overall reported the following: The amount of clinical and demographic metadata varied by source and participant and was provided uncurated.

TCRbeta CDR3 regions were amplified from genomic DNA by means of the immunoSEQ Assay, a bias-controlled multiplex PCR. The study's own analysis went as follows. Nucleated cell counts per sample were estimated from amplification of reference gene primers within the assay. To quantify the absolute abundance of each unique TCRbeta CDR3 rearrangement, sequence reads were collapsed and filtered. Productive Simpson clonality was computed per sample as the square root of Simpson's diversity index over productive rearrangements. What TCRdb holds here is the immuneACCESS table cut down to in-frame rearrangements. Part of the clones is not present; checked against another copy, under half of the missing clones reflect an unresolved V gene, and the others are unexplained. The V and J calls and the clone size are those of that table, but D and trimming were determined from the DNA. This sample comprises about 190,000 clones, about three quarters of them detected only once. The ten largest clonotypes hold approximately 10% of the sample.

This clone was observed a single time. What antigen it recognizes has not been identified. Per-base quality was not reported, and no clone a single base away is much larger than it. At one collaborating source in Seattle, patients were enrolled during active infection and were followed longitudinally through the course of disease. Whole blood was collected in K2EDTA tubes by collaborating institutions according to the institutions' own protocols. For TCRbeta analysis, collaborator samples were shipped as frozen whole blood, as isolated PBMCs, or as DNA extracted from either sample type. The sequencing sample was made of peripheral blood. This clonotype was sampled from a woman aged 80 or older with COVID-19, enrolled during active disease.

The nucleotides read TGTGCCAGCAGCTTATCAGGGTCTGGCTCTGGAAACACCATATATTTT. Translated, this is CASSLSGSGSGNTIYF. In this chain, TRBV7-2 is recombined with TRBJ1-3, and perhaps TRBD1 as D gene, on 5 matching bases. The V end loses 2 bases and the J end loses 0 bases, and a stretch of 11 bases separates them. According to the germline V gene, CDR1 reads SGHTA and CDR2 reads FQGNSA. The CDR3 contains 16 residues, cysteine and phenylalanine counted. The DNA shown is the 48-base CDR3, in frame from base 1.